Presented here are 15 T cell receptor beta chains from one specimen sequenced in a study of graft-versus-host responses after intestinal transplantation. The protocol was immunoSEQ multiplex PCR, while the TCRdb copy is restricted to in-frame clones and leaves out a portion. The table includes about 78,000 clones, more than 75% detected once. Their antigens are not known. This sample comprised unstimulated CD8+ T cells sorted from spleen or lymph node cells, obtained before transplant. The receptors stem from a human donor who was the organ donor for an intestinal transplant.

This clone was seen once. This sequence joins TRBV2 and TRBJ1-6; D call uncertain. Trimming removed 6 bases at V and 6 bases at J, with 12 bases between. There are 14 residues in the CDR3. From germline, CDR1 is SNHLY and CDR2 FYNNEI. CDR3 amino acids: CASSVGSLNSPLHF. The CDR3 DNA reads as TGTGCCAGCAGCGTCGGGAGTCTTAATTCACCCCTCCACTTT.

This clone was seen a few times. The J gene is TRBJ2-7, the V gene TRBV5-6; D may match TRBD1 or TRBD2 (5 bases each). The CDR3 extends over 17 amino acids. V was cut by 0 bases and J by 3 bases, with 19 bases left in between. CDR1 and CDR2 from the germline V gene are SGHDT and YYEEEE. The CDR3 loop reads CASSLGITGFEGYEQYF. The CDR3 DNA reads TGTGCCAGCAGCTTGGGGATTACAGGATTTGAGGGCTACGAGCAGTACTTC.

This clone was detected only a few times. This chain links TRBV11-2 with TRBJ2-7, with 11 bases aligning to TRBD2. Germline CDR1 and CDR2: SGHAT and FQNNGV. CDR3 length: 17 residues. Germline trimming cut 1 base from V and 4 bases from J; bases unmatched to any gene: 9. CDR3 in amino acids: CASSLVSLAGGLYEQYF. As DNA, the CDR3 is TGTGCCAGCAGCTTAGTTTCCCTAGCGGGGGGTTTATACGAGCAGTACTTC. The entire variable domain, with the rest obtained from reference TRBV11-2 and TRBJ2-7, is as follows: EAGVAQSPRYKIIEKRQSVAFWCNPISGHATLYWYQQILGQGPKLLIQFQNNGVVDDSQLPKDRFSAERLKGVDSTLKIQPAKLEDSAVYLCASSLVSLAGGLYEQYFGPGTRLTVT.

J is TRBJ2-2 and V is TRBV28; D is tentatively TRBD1 or TRBD2 (5 bases each). Trimming left V 5 bases short and J 3 bases short, with 16 bases between. The CDR3 length is 16 residues. Germline assignment: CDR1 MDHEN and CDR2 SYDVKM. The CDR3 sequence is CASSPVRDGYTGELFF. In nucleotides, the CDR3 is TGTGCCAGCAGTCCCGTACGGGACGGCTACACCGGGGAGCTGTTTTTT. The full variable domain, its missing parts supplied by reference TRBV28 and TRBJ2-2, is DVKVTQSSRYLVKRTGEKVFLECVQDMDHENMFWYRQDPGLGLRLIYFSYDVKMKEKGDIPEGYSVSREKKERFSLILESASTNQTSMYLCASSPVRDGYTGELFFGEGSRLTVL.

By share, this clone counts as medium-sized. The V gene is TRBV5-1, the J gene TRBJ2-7, with D perhaps matching TRBD1 or TRBD2 (7 bases each). Trimming took off 4 bases at V and 7 bases at J, with 12 bases between the two ends. There are 12 residues in the CDR3. Germline CDR1 reads SGHRS; CDR2 reads YFSETQ. The CDR3 loop reads CASSGTAGEQYF. In DNA form, the CDR3 reads TGCGCCAGCAGCGGGACAGCGGGGGAGCAGTACTTC.

V gene TRBV6-1 combines with J gene TRBJ2-7, with D possibly being TRBD2 (5 bases). The germline V gene encodes CDR1 MNHNS and CDR2 SASEGT. The V end was cut by 2 bases, the J end by 6 bases, with 14 bases between. This CDR3 has 14 amino acids. The CDR3 spells CASSELFEGAEQYF. For the CDR3, the DNA is TGTGCCAGCAGTGAATTGTTTGAGGGAGCCGAGCAGTACTTC.

The chain couples TRBV7-8 to TRBJ1-1; 7 nucleotides align to TRBD1. Germline V gene data show CDR1 as SGHVS and CDR2 as FQNEAQ. V was pared by 1 base and J by 0 bases, with 8 bases of the junction left unmatched. The CDR3 spans 17 residues. The CDR3 nucleotides are TGTGCCAGCAGCTTAGAGACCTTAACAGGGGTGAACACTGAAGCTTTCTTT. Amino acids: CASSLETLTGVNTEAFF.

This clone was counted between two and nine times. This chain joins TRBV6-5 and TRBJ1-2; D is unclear. Trimming left V 5 bases short and J 1 base short, with 8 bases between. There are 13 residues in the CDR3. Per the germline V gene, CDR1 is MNHEY and CDR2 is SVGAGI. CDR3 in DNA: TGTGCCAGCAGTGAAGACAATAACTATGGCTACACCTTC. Encoded protein: CASSEDNNYGYTF.

This clone was seen a handful of times. The rearrangement uses TRBV19 and TRBJ2-6; the D call may be TRBD1 or TRBD2 (5 bases each). Germline V gene data show CDR1 as LNHDA and CDR2 as SQIVND (reference sequence). Trimming shortened V by 3 bases and J by 0 bases, and 9 bases separated the two germline ends. The CDR3 has 16 residues. The CDR3 sequence is CASSIDGGSGANVLTF. The CDR3 DNA is TGTGCCAGTAGTATCGATGGGGGCTCTGGGGCCAACGTCCTGACTTTC.

The V gene is TRBV2, the J gene TRBJ2-2, with 7 bases identical to TRBD1. The CDR3 contains 18 residues. The J segment lost 3 bases and the V segment lost 2 bases, leaving 12 bases of the junction unmatched. The germline CDR1 and CDR2 sequences are SNHLY and FYNNEI. CDR3 protein: CASSELDREFADTGELFF. In DNA form, the CDR3 reads TGTGCCAGCAGTGAATTAGACAGGGAATTTGCGGACACCGGGGAGCTGTTTTTT.

CDR3 bases: TGTGCCAGCAGTCCTGGGACAGGCTACGAGCAGTACTTC. This gives the protein CASSPGTGYEQYF. J is TRBJ2-7 and V is TRBV28, with 8 positions matching TRBD1. The CDR3 contains 13 residues. Germline V gives CDR1 MDHEN, CDR2 SYDVKM. V dropped 5 bases and J dropped 3; count of bases not matched to a gene: 3.

The V gene is TRBV27, the J gene TRBJ2-3; perhaps TRBD2 as D (7 bases). The CDR3 runs to 16 residues. Germline CDR1 MNHEY, CDR2 SMNVEV (reference sequence). Trimming cost V 2 bases and J 2 bases, with 14 bases left between them. This CDR3 is CASSLGRGLNTDTQYF. The CDR3 region has the DNA TGTGCCAGCAGTTTAGGGCGGGGGCTTAACACAGATACGCAGTATTTT.

This clone turned up a few times. One end of the junction is discordant with germline, which a read error may explain. The chain recombines TRBV19 with TRBJ2-7, with a possible D match to TRBD2 (7 bases). CDR3 size: 14 residues. In germline, CDR1 is LNHDA, CDR2 SQIVND (reference sequence). CDR3 in amino acids: CASSIGGLSYEQYF. The CDR3 nucleotides are TGTGCCAGCAGTATCGGGGGGCTCTCCTACGAGCAGTACTTC. The whole variable domain, filled in from reference TRBV19 and TRBJ2-7, reads DGGITQSPKYLFRKEGQNVTLSCEQNLNHDAMYWYRQDPGQGLRLIYYSQIVNDFQKGDIAEGYSVSREKKESFPLTVTSAQKNPTAFYLCASSIGGLSYEQYFGPGTRLTVT.

This clone was detected only once. The CDR3 loop reads CASSSRSQEETQYF. The CDR3 DNA reads as TGTGCCAGCAGCTCGCGGTCCCAGGAAGAGACCCAGTACTTC. The V and J genes are TRBV28 and TRBJ2-5; D remains ambiguous. CDR1 is MDHEN and CDR2 is SYDVKM in the germline V gene. This CDR3 region has 14 residues. V lost 6 bases and J lost 3, with 14 bases in between.

This chain uses TRBV6-6 with TRBJ1-5; no definite D call. V lost 4 bases, J lost 2 bases, and 9 bases lay in between. This CDR3 contains 14 residues. Germline V gives CDR1 MNHNY, CDR2 SVGAGI (reference sequence). Here the CDR3 DNA reads TGTGCCAGCAGTTCCCTTGGGGGCAATCAGCCCCAGCATTTT. It yields the protein CASSSLGGNQPQHF.